The 27 T cell receptor beta chains presented below share a single source sample, sequenced in a study of T cells in Graves' hyperthyroidism and ophthalmopathy. RNA transcripts yielded amplified TCR beta CDR3 regions. HTBI primers were employed in a first-round RT-PCR of the TCR CDR3. One entry per CDR3 protein, called by TCRdb with MiXCR from the multiplex PCR reads. Of more than 550,000 distinct CDR3 sequences detected, around 19% appear once; the ten largest clones hold over 15%. The material sequenced was blood. These receptors originate from a woman aged 45-65 years with Graves' hyperthyroidism that later progressed to Graves' ophthalmopathy.

This clonotype was found a few times. DNA of the CDR3: TGCAGCGTTGAACGACTCAGTCTAGCCAAAAACATTCAGTACTTC. Protein sequence: CSVERLSLAKNIQYF. The rearrangement uses TRBV29-1 and TRBJ2-4; D is ambiguous. This CDR3 is built from 15 residues. Trimming shortened V by 2 bases and J by 0 bases, and 11 bases separated the two germline ends. CDR1 SQVTM and CDR2 ANQGSEA come from the germline V gene.

This clonotype showed up many times. This sequence joins TRBV20-1 and TRBJ1-2; 7 nucleotides line up with TRBD1. V shed 6 bases and J 7 bases; nucleotides not matched to a gene: 11. CDR3 size: 13 residues. Germline loops: CDR1 DFQATT, CDR2 SNEGSKA (reference sequence). Here the CDR3 DNA reads TGCAGTGCGAGGTCGGAGGGGGCTGGTGGCTACACCTTC. Encoded protein: CSARSEGAGGYTF.

This clonotype has more than one count but fewer than ten. V and J are TRBV13 and TRBJ2-6; the match to TRBD1 covers 11 bases. The V gene's germline CDR1 is PRHDT and CDR2 FYEKMQ (reference sequence). The CDR3 has 19 residues. The V gene end was trimmed by 4 bases and the J gene end by 2 bases; junction bases not matched to a gene: 10. The CDR3 protein is CASSYHPGTGGTGANVLTF. CDR3 nucleotides: TGTGCCAGCAGCTACCACCCTGGGACAGGGGGGACTGGGGCCAACGTCCTGACTTTC.

The J gene is TRBJ1-5, the V gene TRBV6-1; 7 bases are shared with TRBD1. Trimming removed 7 bases from V and 9 bases from J; junction bases left unmatched: 12. This CDR3 comprises 14 residues. Germline V gene data show CDR1 as MNHNS and CDR2 as SASEGT. The CDR3 is CASTLDPTGPPQHF. CDR3 nucleotides: TGTGCCAGCACCCTAGACCCGACAGGGCCGCCCCAGCATTTT.

This chain uses TRBV9 with TRBJ1-6; 9 bases map to TRBD1. In germline, CDR1 is SGDLS, CDR2 YYNGEE. V lost 3 bases to trimming and J lost 9 bases; unmatched junction nucleotides: 7. The CDR3 is made up of 15 amino acids. This CDR3 reads CASSAWTGESSPLHF. DNA for the CDR3: TGTGCCAGCAGCGCATGGACAGGGGAAAGTTCACCCCTCCACTTT.

Many counts were recorded for this clonotype. The chain uses TRBV5-1 and TRBJ2-1; 10 nucleotides agree with TRBD2. CDR1 and CDR2 (germline): SGHRS, YFSETQ. The CDR3 has 15 amino acids. V trimming: 4 bases; J trimming: 3 bases; junction bases outside the gene matches: 4. The CDR3 sequence: CASSRGTSDYNEQFF. The DNA of the CDR3 is TGCGCCAGCAGCCGAGGGACTAGCGACTACAATGAGCAGTTCTTC.

Points on this clonotype: A read error may explain this, as a much larger clone is one base away. The chain has TRBV2 and TRBJ2-1, with 9 bases lining up with TRBD1. Germline loops: CDR1 SNHLY, CDR2 FYNNEI. With 8 bases clipped from V and 2 bases from J, the junction kept 4 bases outside the gene matches. CDR3 length equals 14 residues. In nucleotides, the CDR3 is TGTGCCAGCCGGACAGGGGACCCCTACAATGAGCAGTTCTTC. Translation gives CASRTGDPYNEQFF.

This chain joins TRBV12-3 or TRBV12-4 and TRBJ1-5; D gene uncertain. V was shortened by 5 bases and J by 2 bases, with 16 bases between the two germline ends. This CDR3 is 16 amino acids long. This CDR3 is CASSPRTPSGNQPQHF. CDR3 coding DNA: TGTGCCAGCAGTCCCCGGACCCCGAGTGGCAATCAGCCCCAGCATTTT.

This clonotype was picked up many times. The V and J genes are TRBV27 and TRBJ2-7; 11 bases are shared with TRBD1. This CDR3 has 16 amino acids. The germline V gene has CDR1 MNHEY and CDR2 SMNVEV (reference sequence). The trim removed 2 bases at V and 2 bases at J, leaving 5 bases unmatched. DNA of the CDR3: TGTGCCAGCAGTTTACAGCCGGGACAGGGGGCCTACGAGCAGTACTTC. Protein: CASSLQPGQGAYEQYF.

V and J are TRBV7-2 and TRBJ2-5; 8 bases match TRBD1. This CDR3 is built from 15 residues. In germline, CDR1 is SGHTA, CDR2 FQGNSA. Unmatched junction bases numbered 4, after V lost 1 base and J lost 3 bases. CDR3 in DNA: TGTGCCAGCAGCTTAGTGGGGACAGGAAAAGAGACCCAGTACTTC. Translation: CASSLVGTGKETQYF.

Only a few counts were recorded for this clonotype. The chain combines TRBV20-1 with TRBJ1-1; D uncertain. The germline V gene encodes CDR1 DFQATT and CDR2 SNEGSKA (reference sequence). CDR3 size: 12 residues. Between the trimmed V and J ends, which lost 6 bases and 5 bases, there was a span of 13 bases. The CDR3 loop is CSALPVGTEAFF. CDR3 DNA sequence: TGCAGTGCCCTCCCTGTCGGTACTGAAGCTTTCTTT.

This clonotype was detected many times. The rearrangement links TRBV5-1 to TRBJ2-1, with 9 bases identical to TRBD1. The CDR3 runs 14 residues. V was clipped by 4 bases and J by 6 bases; unmatched bases: 5. CDR1 and CDR2 (germline): SGHRS, YFSETQ. The CDR3 loop is CASSAGQGPNEQFF. CDR3 nucleotides: TGCGCCAGCAGCGCCGGACAGGGGCCCAATGAGCAGTTCTTC.

This rearrangement joins TRBV7-9 to TRBJ2-3; TRBD2 matches 15 bases. The CDR3 sequence is 20 residues long. Germline-derived CDR1 and CDR2 are SEHNR and FQNEAQ (reference sequence). The V and J ends lost 4 bases and 3 bases, in that order; junction bases with no gene match: 14. In nucleotides, the CDR3 is TGTGCCAGCAGCTGGACAGGTGGGACTAGCGGGGGGCTGACTACAGATACGCAGTATTTT. It is translated as CASSWTGGTSGGLTTDTQYF.

V and J are TRBV5-6 and TRBJ1-2; D possibly corresponds to TRBD1 (6 bases). Germline CDR1 is SGHDT and CDR2 is YYEEEE. The CDR3 is made up of 14 amino acids. The ends were cut back, 4 bases at V and 4 bases at J, with 14 bases in the middle. The DNA for the CDR3 is TGTGCCAGCAGCGCCGGACAGCCCATCTATGGCTACACCTTC. Translated: CASSAGQPIYGYTF.

V and J are TRBV6-1 and TRBJ2-5, with 10 bases identical to TRBD2. V gave up 6 bases and J gave up 4 bases; unmatched junction bases: 8. The CDR3 runs 15 residues. Germline values: CDR1 MNHNS, CDR2 SASEGT. The DNA of the CDR3 is TGTGCCAGCAGAATGTCGGGACTAGCGCCAGAGACCCAGTACTTC. Its protein product is CASRMSGLAPETQYF.

Ten or more counts support this clonotype. The V gene is TRBV20-1, the J gene TRBJ1-4, with D possibly matching TRBD1 (6 bases). Trimming shortened V by 6 bases and J by 0 bases, and 14 bases separated the two germline ends. The CDR3 covers 15 residues. Germline V gene data show CDR1 as DFQATT and CDR2 as SNEGSKA (reference sequence). CDR3 nucleotides: TGCAGTGCCCTGGACAGCTCTACAACTAATGAAAAACTGTTTTTT. This sequence encodes CSALDSSTTNEKLFF.

The chain links TRBV13 to TRBJ1-1, with TRBD1 as a possible D gene (6 bases). The CDR3 runs 15 residues. V was shortened by 1 base and J by 6 bases, with 15 bases between the two germline ends. CDR1 is PRHDT and CDR2 is FYEKMQ in the germline V gene (reference sequence). The CDR3 spells CASSLASRGHAEAFF. The CDR3 nucleotides are TGTGCCAGCAGCTTAGCTTCACGGGGGCACGCTGAAGCTTTCTTT.

J is TRBJ1-4 and V is TRBV5-8, with 7 bases that match TRBD1. V gave up 4 bases and J gave up 4 bases; unmatched junction bases: 7. The CDR3 has 15 amino acids. The germline V gene encodes CDR1 SGHTS and CDR2 YDEGEE. The CDR3 coding sequence is TGTGCCAGCAGCGGCGGACAGGTGATTAATGAAAAACTGTTTTTT. It encodes CASSGGQVINEKLFF.

The V and J genes are TRBV30 and TRBJ1-4, with D possibly being TRBD1 (6 bases). The CDR3 has 11 amino acids. The V gene's germline CDR1 is GTSNPN and CDR2 SVGIG (reference sequence). The germline V and J ends were trimmed by 7 bases and 7 bases, with 10 bases remaining between them. The CDR3 nucleotides are TGTGCCTCTGGGGGCACTGAAAAACTGTTTTTT. Its protein product is CASGGTEKLFF.

The V and J genes are TRBV29-1 and TRBJ1-5; D call uncertain. CDR1 SQVTM and CDR2 ANQGSEA come from the germline V gene. The V gene lost 4 bases and the J gene lost 9 bases, with 10 bases spanning the gap. The CDR3 sequence is 11 residues long. The CDR3 sequence is CSVGEGGPQHF. The CDR3 DNA is TGCAGCGTTGGTGAAGGTGGGCCCCAGCATTTT.

At least ten counts were recorded for this clonotype. The genes are TRBV3-1 and TRBJ1-3; D not resolved. Germline CDR1 reads LGHDT; CDR2 reads YNNKEL (reference sequence). The length of the CDR3 is 15 residues. Trimming shortened V by 6 bases and J by 1 base, and 13 bases separated the two germline ends. CDR3 sequence reads: CASSPVVGSGNTIYF. Here the CDR3 DNA reads TGTGCCAGCAGTCCAGTGGTCGGATCTGGAAACACCATATATTTT.

Regarding this clonotype: A clone one base away is much larger, so this may be a read error. This chain connects TRBV5-1 to TRBJ2-1; 11 nucleotides align to TRBD2. This CDR3 region has 16 residues. Germline V CDR1 and CDR2: SGHRS, YFSETQ. CDR3 sequence (DNA): TGCGCCAGCAGCTTTTCTAGCGGGGGGCCCAACAATGGGCAGTTCTTC. The encoded protein is CASSFSSGGPNNGQFF.

This clonotype occurred a few times. The chain joins TRBV10-3 to TRBJ1-4; perhaps TRBD1 as D (5 bases). The germline gives CDR1 ENHRY, CDR2 SYGVKD. This CDR3 region has 14 residues. Trimming shortened V by 3 bases and J by 4 bases, and 9 bases separated the two germline ends. The CDR3 here is CAISDRGINEKLFF. In nucleotides, the CDR3 is TGTGCCATCAGTGACCGGGGGATTAATGAAAAACTGTTTTTT.

This clonotype was seen many times. V gene TRBV5-1 combines with J gene TRBJ1-2, with D tentatively TRBD1 (5 bases). V lost 6 bases, J lost 4 bases, and 16 bases lay in between. Per germline, CDR1 SGHRS and CDR2 YFSETQ. This CDR3 has 14 residues. The CDR3 bases are TGCGCCAGCACAGATAACGGGGCCGTCTATGGCTACACCTTC. Protein: CASTDNGAVYGYTF.

This clonotype was counted once. This chain uses TRBV6-2 or TRBV6-3 with TRBJ2-5, with 10 bases that match TRBD2. V was clipped by 5 bases and J by 4 bases; unmatched bases: 4. The germline gives CDR1 MNHEY, CDR2 SVGEGT. This CDR3 has 14 residues. The chain's CDR3 is CASSRLAGLETQYF. For the CDR3, the DNA is TGTGCCAGCAGTAGACTAGCGGGCCTAGAGACCCAGTACTTC.

This clonotype appeared a few times. The chain has TRBV5-4 and TRBJ2-1; D gene unclear. Trimming stripped 0 bases from V and 15 bases from J, with 10 bases between. There are 11 residues in the CDR3. Germline CDR1 reads SGHNT; CDR2 reads YYREEE (reference sequence). As DNA, the CDR3 is TGTGCCAGCAGCTTGGGTGGCCCGCTGTTCTTC. Translation gives CASSLGGPLFF.

This clonotype showed up many times. The rearrangement joins TRBV12-3 or TRBV12-4 to TRBJ1-1; D perhaps matches TRBD1 (6 bases). CDR3 length: 12 residues. V was clipped by 7 bases and J by 11 bases, with 17 bases between them. The CDR3: CASIPGGQTAFF. CDR3 coding DNA: TGTGCCAGCATCCCCGGGGGGCAGACGGCTTTCTTT.